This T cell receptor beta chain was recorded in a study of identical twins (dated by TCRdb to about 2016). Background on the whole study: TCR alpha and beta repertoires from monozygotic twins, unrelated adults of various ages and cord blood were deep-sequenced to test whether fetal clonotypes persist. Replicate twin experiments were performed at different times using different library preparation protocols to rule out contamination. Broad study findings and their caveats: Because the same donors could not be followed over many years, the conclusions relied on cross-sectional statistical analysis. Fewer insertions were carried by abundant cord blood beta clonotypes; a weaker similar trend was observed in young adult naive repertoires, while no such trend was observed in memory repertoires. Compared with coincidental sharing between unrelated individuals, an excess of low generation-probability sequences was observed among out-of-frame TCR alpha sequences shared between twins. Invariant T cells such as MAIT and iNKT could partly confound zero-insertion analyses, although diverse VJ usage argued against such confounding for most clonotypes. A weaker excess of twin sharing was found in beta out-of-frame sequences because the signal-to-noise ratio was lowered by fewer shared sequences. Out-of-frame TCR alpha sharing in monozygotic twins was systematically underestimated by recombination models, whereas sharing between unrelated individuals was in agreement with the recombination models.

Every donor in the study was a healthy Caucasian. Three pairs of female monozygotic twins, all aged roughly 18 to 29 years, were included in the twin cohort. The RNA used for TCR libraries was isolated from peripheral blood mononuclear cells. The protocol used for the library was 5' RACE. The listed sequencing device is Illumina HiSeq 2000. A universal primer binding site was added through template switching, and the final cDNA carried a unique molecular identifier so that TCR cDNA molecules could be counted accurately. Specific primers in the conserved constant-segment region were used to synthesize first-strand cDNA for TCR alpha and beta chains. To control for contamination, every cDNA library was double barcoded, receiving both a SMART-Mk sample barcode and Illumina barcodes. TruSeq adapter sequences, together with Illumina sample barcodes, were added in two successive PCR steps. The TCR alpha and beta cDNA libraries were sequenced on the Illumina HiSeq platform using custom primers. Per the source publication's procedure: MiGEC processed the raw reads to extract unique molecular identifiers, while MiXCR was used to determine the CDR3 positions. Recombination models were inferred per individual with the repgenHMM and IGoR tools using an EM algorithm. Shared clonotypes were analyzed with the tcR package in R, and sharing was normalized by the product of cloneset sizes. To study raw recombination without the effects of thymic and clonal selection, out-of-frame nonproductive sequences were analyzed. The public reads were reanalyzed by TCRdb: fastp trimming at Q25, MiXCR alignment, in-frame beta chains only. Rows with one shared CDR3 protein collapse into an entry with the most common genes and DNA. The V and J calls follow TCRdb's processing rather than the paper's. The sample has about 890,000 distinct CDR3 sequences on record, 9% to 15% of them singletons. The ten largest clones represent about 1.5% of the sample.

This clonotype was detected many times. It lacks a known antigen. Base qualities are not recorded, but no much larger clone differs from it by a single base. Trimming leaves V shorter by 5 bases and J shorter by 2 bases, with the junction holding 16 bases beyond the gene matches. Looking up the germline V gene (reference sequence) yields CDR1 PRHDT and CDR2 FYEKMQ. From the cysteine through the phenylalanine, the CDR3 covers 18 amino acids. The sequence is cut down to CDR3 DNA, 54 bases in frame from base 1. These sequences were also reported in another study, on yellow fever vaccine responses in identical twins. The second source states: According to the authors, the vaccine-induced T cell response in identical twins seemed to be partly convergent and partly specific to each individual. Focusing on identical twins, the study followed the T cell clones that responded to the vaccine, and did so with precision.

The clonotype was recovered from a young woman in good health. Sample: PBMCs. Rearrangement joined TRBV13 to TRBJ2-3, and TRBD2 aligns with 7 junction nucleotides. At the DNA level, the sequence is TGTGCCAGCAGCCACAGTCTCCGGGACTACCGAACCACAGATACGCAGTATTTT. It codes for CASSHSLRDYRTTDTQYF.